This record concerns one TCR beta chain sequence. The data belong to a study of glioma-infiltrating T cells after dendritic cell vaccination. The V end lost 1 base, the J end lost 6 bases, and 7 bases lay between the germline ends. CDR3 length equals 12 residues. CDR1 is ENHRY, CDR2 SYGVKD, per germline. TCRdb keeps only in-frame clones here, not all; method: immunoSEQ multiplex PCR. The sample has roughly 68,000 clones; roughly four fifths are singletons. This TCR derives from a human donor with glioblastoma. This specimen consisted of blood, obtained before dendritic cell vaccination. V gene TRBV10-3 combines with J gene TRBJ2-7; no clear D gene. The CDR3 coding sequence is TGTGCCATCAGTGAGTATCGAGGCGAGCAGTACTTC. Protein product: CAISEYRGEQYF.